The T cell receptor (beta chain) described here comes from a study of blood T cells in healthy people across ages (dated by TCRdb to between 2014 and 2016). Describing the broader study: In model experiments, roughly one uniquely barcoded TCR beta cDNA molecule per two T cells was captured by template switching. Using deep sequencing normalized with unique cDNA molecular identifiers, the study measured how TCR beta repertoire diversity changes with age. The donors were divided into four age groups: young (average approximately 17 years), middle-aged (almost 40), aged (approximately 62) and long-lived (roughly 88). To avoid experimental bias, donors of different ages were randomly spread across the sequencing lanes. Two additional independent replicas of 1 million unique cDNA reads from the same blood draw were analyzed for two donors (one aged 18 to 30 and one aged 80 or older).

The library was generated by 5' RACE. The sequencing machine was an Illumina HiSeq 2500. The second PCR ran for about 7 to 11 cycles and used a J-beta primer mix along with a sample-barcoded 5' primer. A unique molecular identifier was introduced onto each TCR beta cDNA molecule by a template-switch 5' adaptor carrying 12 random nucleotides. Each sample yielded at least 3 million CDR3-containing paired-end reads. The Mint cDNA synthesis kit, primed by a TRBC-specific oligonucleotide, was used to synthesize first-strand cDNA from all RNA. After uracil-DNA glycosylase treatment, a first 18-cycle PCR used universal primers M1SS and BC2_uni_R on all cDNA. The authors' analysis ran thus. For normalization, 1 million high-quality reads were randomly selected from each sample, with every read carrying a distinct molecular identifier. Instead of being binned into consensus sequences, reads with shared molecular identifiers were discarded. MiTCR, set to a Q25 quality threshold and the strictest error-elimination algorithm, was used for CDR3 identification, clonotype clustering and error correction. Lower-bound total TCR beta diversity was estimated with a nonparametric unseen species model using Euler transformation. Clones were called with MiXCR by TCRdb after fastp trimmed the public reads at Q25, and only in-frame beta chains were retained. Here each entry gathers all rows of one CDR3 protein and keeps the most common genes and DNA. Here the V and J calls rest on TCRdb's processing, not on the authors' analysis. This sample is represented by around 1,500,000 distinct CDR3 sequences; roughly 28% of them were singletons. Over 7% of the sample is held by the ten biggest clonotypes.

Overall study results and their limits: Compared with the aged group, the long-lived group had more naive CD4+ T cells, fewer expanded clones and increased TCR diversity, a pattern suggesting age selection. Since profiling was done on bulk unsorted PBMCs, naive and antigen-experienced compartments could not be conclusively compared. Because the CMV infection status of the donors was unknown, age-related changes in expanded clonotypes may potentially have been confounded. There was a strong correlation between observed TCR beta diversity and the percentage of naive T cells measured by flow cytometry. Estimates of total diversity based on one million sequenced T cells were considered lower bounds and underestimates. Observed TCR beta diversity per million T cells fell roughly linearly with age, and a significant reduction was already apparent by age about 43.

The 40 or so donors, aged about 6 to 95 years, were systemically healthy Caucasian individuals from Russia. Approximately 9.3 milliliters of peripheral blood were drawn from each donor into EDTA-treated Vacutainer tubes. Ficoll-Paque density-gradient centrifugation was used to isolate PBMCs, with at least 6 million per sample. Total RNA, at least 6 micrograms per sample, was extracted from PBMCs with Trizol reagent. For every donor, flow cytometry on a PBMC aliquot measured the percentage of naive CD45RAhigh/CD27high T cells. The germline ends are 10 bases apart after V is trimmed by 2 bases and J by 8 bases. From a lookup of the germline V gene, CDR1 and CDR2 are SGHTA and FQGTGA. The CDR3 measures 13 amino acids from cysteine to phenylalanine. CDR3 DNA only is kept here, 39 bases in frame from base 1. This clonotype has just a few counts. The clone's antigen remains unknown. No clone much larger than this one lies a single base away; base qualities are absent.

The origin of this receptor is a woman in her twenties or thirties in good health. The V and J genes are TRBV7-3 and TRBJ2-4, with the identity of the D gene unclear. Sequenced: blood. The CDR3 amino acid sequence is: CASSLSGSDIQYF. The DNA sequence reads TGTGCCAGCAGCTTATCTGGATCGGACATTCAGTACTTC.